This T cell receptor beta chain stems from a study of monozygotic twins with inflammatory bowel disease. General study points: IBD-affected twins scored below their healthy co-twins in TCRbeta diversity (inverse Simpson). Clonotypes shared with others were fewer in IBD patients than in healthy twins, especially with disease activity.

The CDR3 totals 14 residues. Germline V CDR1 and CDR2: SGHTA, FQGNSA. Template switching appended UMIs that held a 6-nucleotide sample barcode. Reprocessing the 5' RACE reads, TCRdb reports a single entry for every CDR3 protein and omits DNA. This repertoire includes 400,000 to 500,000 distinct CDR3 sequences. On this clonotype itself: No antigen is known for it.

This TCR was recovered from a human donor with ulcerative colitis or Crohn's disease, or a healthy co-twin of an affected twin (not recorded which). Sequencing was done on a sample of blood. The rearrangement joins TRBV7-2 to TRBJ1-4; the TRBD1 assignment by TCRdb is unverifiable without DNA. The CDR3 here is CASSLVGRHEKLFF.